The 25 T cell receptor beta chains in this list originate from one sample, sequenced in a study of shared clonotypes between healthy human individuals. Libraries were prepared by immunoSEQ multiplex PCR; TCRdb keeps only in-frame clonotypes and omits some of them. The top ten clones hold approximately 0.35% of a sample with roughly 2,500,000 clones, 93% of them seen once. The sequencing input was naive CD4+ T cells from PBMCs. As to subset: CD45RA+ positively selected. These receptors were taken from a man between 18 and 35 years old in good health. Some clones in this sample may be carry-over from other donors' samples.

J is TRBJ2-5 and V is TRBV29-1, with D perhaps given as TRBD1 or TRBD2 (5 bases each). In germline, CDR1 is SQVTM, CDR2 ANQGSEA. This CDR3 comprises 12 residues. V lost 7 bases and J 5 bases, leaving 14 bases between the germline ends. This CDR3 is CSARGSSETQYF. CDR3 nucleotide sequence: TGCAGCGCCCGGGGCAGTTCCGAGACCCAGTACTTC.

As concerns this clone: Other DNA sequences in this specimen translate into the identical CDR3. This chain connects TRBV18 to TRBJ2-7, with D possibly TRBD1 on 6 matching bases. The CDR3 covers 14 residues. Germline values: CDR1 KGHSH, CDR2 LQKENI. V gave up 6 bases and J gave up 0 bases, with 12 bases separating them. This CDR3 is CASSQGRSSYEQYF. The CDR3 DNA follows: TGTGCCAGCTCCCAGGGGCGTAGCTCCTACGAGCAGTACTTC.

This chain links TRBV25-1 with TRBJ2-1, with 10 bases lining up with TRBD2. Germline trimming cut 5 bases from V and 8 bases from J; bases unmatched to any gene: 6. Germline V gene sequence: CDR1 MGHDK, CDR2 SYGVNS. The CDR3 contains 14 residues. CDR3 in amino acids: CASSKPAGGYEQFF. The CDR3 DNA is TGTGCCAGCAGTAAGCCAGCGGGAGGGTATGAGCAGTTCTTC.

Comment on this clone: Other DNA variants within this sample encode the same CDR3. The chain uses TRBV5-1 and TRBJ2-1, with 9 bases fitting TRBD2. V was pared by 4 bases and J by 9 bases, with 11 bases of the junction left unmatched. CDR1 and CDR2 from the germline V gene are SGHRS and YFSETQ. The CDR3 totals 15 residues. This CDR3 is CASSLTSGREGEQFF. The CDR3 coding sequence is TGCGCCAGCAGCCTGACTAGCGGAAGGGAGGGTGAGCAGTTCTTC. The whole variable domain, remainder taken from reference TRBV5-1 and TRBJ2-1, is KAGVTQTPRYLIKTRGQQVTLSCSPISGHRSVSWYQQTPGQGLQFLFEYFSETQRNKGNFPGRFSGRQFSNSRSEMNVSTLELGDSALYLCASSLTSGREGEQFFGPGTRLTVL.

The J gene is TRBJ2-3, the V gene TRBV5-4, with D perhaps TRBD1 (5 bases). Per germline, CDR1 SGHNT and CDR2 YYREEE (reference sequence). The CDR3 length is 17 residues. The V end lost 4 bases, the J end lost 0 bases, and 18 bases lay between the germline ends. The CDR3, as DNA: TGTGCCAGCAGCCCAACCGGTTCCAGGGCTAGCACAGATACGCAGTATTTT. This translates into CASSPTGSRASTDTQYF.

The chain employs TRBV21-1 and TRBJ2-7; TRBD1 is taken as the D call from the table, unchecked against the DNA. TRBV21-1 is a documented pseudogene. The CDR3 has 15 residues. CDR3 DNA sequence: TGTGCCAGCAGCACCGACAGGGGGCTGGGGAACGAGCAGTACTTC. Translating gives CASSTDRGLGNEQYF.

The chain recombines TRBV6-4 with TRBJ1-5; D unclear. Germline V CDR1 and CDR2: MRHNA, SNTAGT. Trimming shortened V by 4 bases and J by 4 bases, and 5 bases separated the two germline ends. The CDR3 loop spans 12 amino acids. The CDR3 region is CASSALNQPQHF. CDR3 nucleotide sequence: TGTGCCAGCAGTGCCCTAAATCAGCCCCAGCATTTT.

V usage is TRBV6-1 and J usage is TRBJ2-7; maybe TRBD2 (7 bases). This CDR3 comprises 15 residues. Germline CDR1 reads MNHNS; CDR2 reads SASEGT. Trimming took off 2 bases at V and 3 bases at J, with 14 bases between the two ends. The CDR3 spells CASSEWEGGRYEQYF. The CDR3 DNA follows: TGTGCCAGCAGTGAATGGGAGGGGGGGCGCTACGAGCAGTACTTC.

This chain links TRBV29-1 with TRBJ1-5, with D tentatively TRBD1 (5 bases). Trimming cost V 4 bases and J 2 bases, with 12 bases left between them. The CDR3 has 14 residues. The germline gives CDR1 SQVTM, CDR2 ANQGSEA. This CDR3 is CSVAGANRNQPQHF. Here the CDR3 DNA reads TGCAGCGTTGCTGGGGCAAATCGCAATCAGCCCCAGCATTTT.

V is TRBV27 and J is TRBJ1-5; D perhaps matches TRBD1 (5 bases). V lost 1 base, J lost 0 bases, and 10 bases lay in between. CDR1 is MNHEY and CDR2 is SMNVEV in the germline V gene (reference sequence). The length of the CDR3 is 16 residues. DNA of the CDR3: TGTGCCAGCAGTTTATACGACGGGGGTAGCAATCAGCCCCAGCATTTT. It yields the protein CASSLYDGGSNQPQHF.

The rearrangement joins TRBV6-6 to TRBJ2-3, with 9 nucleotides matching TRBD2. Per the germline V gene, CDR1 is MNHNY and CDR2 is SVGAGI (reference sequence). The CDR3 consists of 16 residues. V was pared by 10 bases and J by 2 bases, with 13 bases of the junction left unmatched. The CDR3 region has the DNA TGTGCCACAGGGGCGGGGCTAGCGGGGACCACAGATACGCAGTATTTT. Translation: CATGAGLAGTTDTQYF.

This clone has just one count. The rearrangement joins TRBV30 to TRBJ2-7, with 8 bases fitting TRBD1. The CDR3 consists of 13 residues. Trimming at V came to 2 bases and at J to 3 bases, leaving 3 bases not matched to a gene. CDR1 and CDR2 from the germline V gene are GTSNPN and SVGIG (reference sequence). The CDR3 is CAWSTGTGYEQYF. DNA of the CDR3: TGTGCCTGGAGTACCGGGACAGGCTACGAGCAGTACTTC.

V gene TRBV2 combines with J gene TRBJ1-1, with no clear D. Germline V gene sequence: CDR1 SNHLY, CDR2 FYNNEI. The CDR3 length is 12 residues. This CDR3 reads CAATRMNTEAFF. The CDR3 region has the DNA TGTGCGGCAACAAGAATGAACACTGAAGCTTTCTTT.

The chain employs TRBV18 and TRBJ2-7, with 8 positions matching TRBD1. V trimming: 4 bases; J trimming: 2 bases; junction bases outside the gene matches: 4. The germline V gene encodes CDR1 KGHSH and CDR2 LQKENI. The CDR3 runs 14 residues. The chain's CDR3 is CASSLGQGPYEQYF. The CDR3 DNA reads TGTGCCAGCTCACTTGGACAGGGTCCCTACGAGCAGTACTTC.

This chain joins TRBV19 and TRBJ1-2; D ambiguous. Trimming took 1 base from V and 1 from J, leaving 4 bases between them. Germline values: CDR1 LNHDA, CDR2 SQIVND (reference sequence). The CDR3 runs 13 residues. DNA for the CDR3: TGTGCCAGTAGTATAGGGCATAACTATGGCTACACCTTC. This encodes CASSIGHNYGYTF.

The chain employs TRBV7-9 and TRBJ2-7, with a possible D match to TRBD2 (7 bases). Germline assignment: CDR1 SEHNR and CDR2 FQNEAQ (reference sequence). The V end lost 5 bases, the J end lost 0 bases, and 23 bases lay between the germline ends. CDR3 size: 18 residues. CDR3 DNA: TGTGCCAGCAGCCCCGGGGGGCACTTAGAGGTCGCCTCCTACGAGCAGTACTTC. This sequence encodes CASSPGGHLEVASYEQYF.

CDR3 residues: CASSSHGLTGTTSYEQYF. The CDR3 DNA sequence: TGTGCCAGCAGTTCACACGGTTTGACAGGGACTACGTCCTACGAGCAGTACTTC. The chain combines TRBV27 with TRBJ2-7; D could derive from TRBD1 or TRBD2 (7 bases each). Trimming shortened V by 4 bases and J by 1 base, and 23 bases separated the two germline ends. The germline V gene has CDR1 MNHEY and CDR2 SMNVEV (reference sequence). CDR3 length: 18 residues.

The gene calls are TRBV5-5 and TRBJ1-1; no reliable D call. The germline CDR1 and CDR2 sequences are SGHKS and YYEKEE (reference sequence). Trimming took 4 bases from V and 1 from J, leaving 8 bases between them. The CDR3 contains 13 residues. For the CDR3, the DNA is TGTGCCAGCAGCCCCCCACCGAACACTGAAGCTTTCTTT. Protein: CASSPPPNTEAFF.

The chain links TRBV7-8 to TRBJ2-1, with D maybe TRBD2 (5 bases). This CDR3 comprises 17 residues. Per the germline V gene, CDR1 is SGHVS and CDR2 is FQNEAQ. V lost 0 bases, J lost 1 base, and 13 bases lay in between. The CDR3 coding sequence is TGTGCCAGCAGCTTAGCTCAGAGCGGTCGGTCCTACAATGAGCAGTTCTTC. Translated, it gives CASSLAQSGRSYNEQFF.

The chain uses TRBV9 and TRBJ1-2; D ambiguous. The CDR3 covers 14 residues. Germline CDR1 SGDLS, CDR2 YYNGEE. Trimming stripped 0 bases from V and 6 bases from J, with 12 bases between. CDR3 residues: CASSVGWAADGYTF. CDR3 DNA: TGTGCCAGCAGCGTAGGTTGGGCGGCGGATGGCTACACCTTC.

This clone was recorded only once. The J gene is TRBJ2-7, the V gene TRBV28, with 10 bases that match TRBD2. The length of the CDR3 is 17 residues. Germline-derived CDR1 and CDR2 are MDHEN and SYDVKM. V lost 4 bases and J lost 0; bases outside the gene matches: 9. Written as DNA, the CDR3 is TGTGCCAGCAGTTCCCAAATAACTAGCGGGACCTCCTACGAGCAGTACTTC. Its translation is CASSSQITSGTSYEQYF.

The V and J genes are TRBV9 and TRBJ2-1, with 12 bases identical to TRBD1. This CDR3 is built from 14 residues. The J segment lost 8 bases and the V segment lost 2 bases, leaving 2 bases of the junction unmatched. Germline CDR1 SGDLS, CDR2 YYNGEE. The CDR3 DNA reads as TGTGCCAGCAGCGTGGGGACAGGGGGCTATGAGCAGTTCTTC. This sequence encodes CASSVGTGGYEQFF.

The table lists this clone with a count of one. V is TRBV28 and J is TRBJ1-4; D might be TRBD1 (5 bases). The length of the CDR3 is 15 residues. In germline, CDR1 is MDHEN, CDR2 SYDVKM. The ends were cut back, 6 bases at V and 8 bases at J, with 19 bases in the middle. The CDR3 nucleotides are TGTGCCAGCAGCCCCCTACTGGGGCGGAAGGAAAAACTGTTTTTT. This sequence encodes CASSPLLGRKEKLFF. The full variable domain, completed using reference TRBV28 and TRBJ1-4, is DVKVTQSSRYLVKRTGEKVFLECVQDMDHENMFWYRQDPGLGLRLIYFSYDVKMKEKGDIPEGYSVSREKKERFSLILESASTNQTSMYLCASSPLLGRKEKLFFGSGTQLSVL.

The chain employs TRBV7-9 and TRBJ1-2, with D uncertain. Germline assignment: CDR1 SEHNR and CDR2 FQNEAQ (reference sequence). CDR3 length: 14 amino acids. The germline V and J ends were trimmed by 5 bases and 4 bases, with 14 bases remaining between them. In nucleotides, the CDR3 is TGTGCCAGCAGCCTATGGGAGGGTACCTATGGCTACACCTTC. Translating gives CASSLWEGTYGYTF.

This rearrangement joins TRBV11-1 to TRBJ1-1; D is possibly TRBD1 (6 bases). The CDR3 contains 14 residues. Germline loops: CDR1 SGHAT, CDR2 FQDESV (reference sequence). Deletions cut 5 bases from V and 5 bases from J, with 15 bases between. The CDR3 spells CASSQGQQKTEAFF. The CDR3 nucleotides are TGTGCCAGCAGCCAGGGACAACAGAAGACTGAAGCTTTCTTT.